Given below is one TCR beta chain in context. The antigen remains unidentified. The conserved phenylalanine or tryptophan normally closing the CDR3 is absent here, so this likely arose from a read error. The data derive from a study of neurological immune-mediated disorders. Study conclusions and caveats: The absence of any CDR3 amino acid sequence shared by expanded clones across subjects suggests that repertoires were private in all groups.

With 10-nucleotide random UMIs, 5'RACE was used to make the cDNA. TCRdb recomputed calls from the 5' RACE reads with MiXCR, one row per CDR3 protein. The sample consists of 50,000 or so distinct CDR3 sequences, about 3.8% of them appearing once. Between the trimmed V and J ends, which lost 7 bases and 0 bases, there was a span of 16 bases. Germline V gives CDR1 SQVTM, CDR2 ANQGSEA. The CDR3 length is 14 residues. V gene TRBV29-1 combines with J gene TRBJ2-7; possibly TRBD1 or TRBD2 for D (5 bases each). The sequencing sample was made of PBMCs. This sequence was found in a man aged 55-75 years with multiple sclerosis. CDR3 bases: TGCAGCGCCTCAGGGACGGAGAGCTCCTACGAGCAGTACAAC. Encoded protein: CSASGTESSYEQYN.